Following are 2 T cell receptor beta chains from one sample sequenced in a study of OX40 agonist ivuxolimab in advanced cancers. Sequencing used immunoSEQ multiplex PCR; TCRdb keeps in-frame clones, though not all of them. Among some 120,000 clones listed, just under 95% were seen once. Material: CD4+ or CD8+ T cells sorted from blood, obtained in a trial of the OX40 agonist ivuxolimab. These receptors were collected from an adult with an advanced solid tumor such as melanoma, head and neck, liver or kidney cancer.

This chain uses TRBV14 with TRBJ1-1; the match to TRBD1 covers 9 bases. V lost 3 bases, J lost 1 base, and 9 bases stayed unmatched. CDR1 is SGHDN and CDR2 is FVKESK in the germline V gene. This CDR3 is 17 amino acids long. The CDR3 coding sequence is TGTGCCAGCAGCCACCTCCCCGGGACAGGGACGAACACTGAAGCTTTCTTT. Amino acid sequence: CASSHLPGTGTNTEAFF. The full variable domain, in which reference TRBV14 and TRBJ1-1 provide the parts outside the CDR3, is EAGVTQFPSHSVIEKGQTVTLRCDPISGHDNLYWYRRVMGKEIKFLLHFVKESKQDESGMPNNRFLAERTGGTYSTLKVQPAELEDSGVYFCASSHLPGTGTNTEAFFGQGTRLTVV.

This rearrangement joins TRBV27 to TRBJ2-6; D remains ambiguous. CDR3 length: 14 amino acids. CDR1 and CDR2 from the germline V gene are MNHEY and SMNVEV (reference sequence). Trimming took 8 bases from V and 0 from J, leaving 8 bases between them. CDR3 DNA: TGTGCCAGCGGAGCACTCTCTGGGGCCAACGTCCTGACTTTC. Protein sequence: CASGALSGANVLTF.